The clone carrying this T cell receptor (beta chain) was observed at least ten times. Its specificity is unknown. This specimen comes from a study of response to subunit inactivated influenza vaccine. The ends lost 5 bases at V and 3 bases at J; junction bases unmatched: 7. Germline CDR1 is LGHDT and CDR2 is YNNKEL (reference sequence). CDR3 length: 16 amino acids. TCRdb recomputed calls from the RT-PCR reads with MiXCR, one row per CDR3 protein. The table lists 500,000 to 600,000 distinct CDR3 sequences, roughly 12% of them singletons, with roughly a tenth in the top ten. Findings of the study overall: After each seasonal influenza vaccination, few new T cells are recruited, the authors suggested.

The clonotype originates from a man in his forties or fifties who received an inactivated influenza vaccine. The sample here was PBMCs from blood, taken on the day of vaccination. This rearrangement joins TRBV3-1 to TRBJ1-1, with 12 bases lining up with TRBD1. CDR3 in DNA: TGTGCCAGCAGCGGTTCGGGACAGGGGGCGGACACTGAAGCTTTCTTT. Translation: CASSGSGQGADTEAFF.